This entry features one T cell receptor (beta chain) sequence. This specimen comes from a study of PD-L1 blockade in urothelial cancer. Study information: The median number of T cells present in blood samples was roughly 130,000.

TCRdb's copy holds only in-frame clones and misses some; the assay was immunoSEQ multiplex PCR. The sample holds about 48,000 clones, roughly 80% seen once. The time point is: peripheral blood 6 weeks after treatment start. The specimen was PBMCs, collected around atezolizumab (anti-PD-L1) treatment. This clonotype was obtained from a man between 65 and 85 years old with urothelial cancer.

CDR3 in DNA: TGTGCCAGCAGTCGGACAGGGAACGAGCAGTACTTC. This codes for CASSRTGNEQYF. This chain connects TRBV7-9 to TRBJ2-7; 8 bases are shared with TRBD1. Germline lookup yields CDR1 SEHNR and CDR2 FQNEAQ (reference sequence). This CDR3 contains 12 residues. The junction had 3 bases not matched to a gene; V was cut back by 6 bases and J by 5 bases.